The sequence of this TCR beta chain was determined in a study of blood T cell repertoires in COVID-19. Cohort allocation depended upon clinical history that participants reported. Symptom resolution, clearance, or two negative PCRs marked donors in Cohort 3 as recovered. This clone was recorded once. Clones were sequenced by immunoSEQ multiplex PCR, and TCRdb holds only the in-frame ones, with some missing. The sample has 150,000 to 200,000 clones; 80% to 90% are singletons. V was cut by 5 bases and J by 8 bases, with 22 bases left in between. Per the germline V gene, CDR1 is MDHEN and CDR2 is SYDVKM. The CDR3 has 16 residues.

The receptor was derived from a woman between 18 and 29 years old who had recovered from COVID-19. The chain employs TRBV28 and TRBJ2-1, with D perhaps TRBD2 (6 bases). The material sequenced was PBMCs or T cells enriched from blood (not recorded which). As DNA, the CDR3 is TGTGCCAGCAGTGGATCAGAGCGGGCGGGGTTAGATGAGCAGTTCTTC. It translates to CASSGSERAGLDEQFF.